One and the same sample provided the 8 T cell receptor beta chains below, sequenced in a study of shared clonotypes between healthy human individuals. TCRdb's table, derived via immunoSEQ multiplex PCR, lists solely in-frame clones and lacks some. The sample gives about 2.4 million clones, 93% of which show up once; around 0.4% is in the top ten. The source material was naive CD4+ T cells from PBMCs. Documented subset: CD45RA+ positively selected. These receptors originate from a man younger than 35 in good health. Some clones in this sample may be carry-over from other donors' samples.

The chain uses TRBV2 and TRBJ2-1, with D perhaps TRBD2 (6 bases). This CDR3 is 15 amino acids long. Germline-derived CDR1 and CDR2 are SNHLY and FYNNEI. V was trimmed by 3 bases and J by 6 bases, leaving 15 bases between them. CDR3 region: CASSEAGGGANEQFF. The CDR3 nucleotides are TGTGCCAGCAGTGAGGCCGGGGGTGGCGCCAATGAGCAGTTCTTC. Based on the CDR3 plus reference TRBV2 and TRBJ2-1, the full variable domain is EPEVTQTPSHQVTQMGQEVILRCVPISNHLYFYWYRQILGQKVEFLVSFYNNEISEKSEIFDDQFSVERPDGSNFTLKIRSTKLEDSAMYFCASSEAGGGANEQFFGPGTRLTVL.

The chain couples TRBV5-6 to TRBJ2-3; D remains ambiguous. Germline V gene sequence: CDR1 SGHDT, CDR2 YYEEEE. The CDR3 loop spans 12 amino acids. The V and J ends lost 0 bases and 5 bases respectively, with 4 bases between them. The CDR3 coding sequence is TGTGCCAGCAGCTTGGGGGTAGATACGCAGTATTTT. This codes for CASSLGVDTQYF.

The chain carries TRBV4-2 and TRBJ1-5, with a weak D call TRBD1 (5 bases). CDR3 length equals 15 residues. Trimming left V 4 bases short and J 4 bases short, with 14 bases between. In germline, CDR1 is LGHNA, CDR2 YNFKEQ. CDR3 region: CASSLQGTVNQPQHF. CDR3 sequence (DNA): TGTGCCAGCAGCCTCCAAGGGACGGTTAATCAGCCCCAGCATTTT.

The rearrangement uses TRBV18 and TRBJ2-5; weak D call: TRBD1 (6 bases). Germline V gene data show CDR1 as KGHSH and CDR2 as LQKENI. V shed 0 bases and J shed 2 bases, with 13 bases lying between them. CDR3 length: 16 residues. The CDR3 coding sequence is TGTGCCAGCTCACCACCCCTCGGACAGCCGCAAGAGACCCAGTACTTC. Translated, it gives CASSPPLGQPQETQYF.

The chain recombines TRBV30 with TRBJ2-2; 14 bases are a match to TRBD2. The CDR3 totals 18 residues. Germline V gene lookup returns CDR1 GTSNPN and CDR2 SVGIG (reference sequence). After removal of 2 bases from V and 2 bases from J, the junction contained 7 bases not matched to a gene. CDR3 coding DNA: TGTGCCTGGAGTTCCCCCGGACTAGCGGGGGGCAACACCGGGGAGCTGTTTTTT. Translation gives CAWSSPGLAGGNTGELFF.

The chain employs TRBV21-1 and TRBJ2-4; the table's D gene call, TRBD1, was not cross checked with the DNA. TRBV21-1 is an annotated pseudogene. This CDR3 has 13 residues. The CDR3 region is CASSNRRKNIQYF. In nucleotides, the CDR3 is TGTGCCAGCAGCAACAGAAGAAAAAACATTCAGTACTTC.

With respect to this clone: The same CDR3 can be traced to other DNA sequences in this sample. This chain joins TRBV5-1 and TRBJ1-1, with a possible D match to TRBD1 (5 bases). CDR3 length: 15 residues. Germline loops: CDR1 SGHRS, CDR2 YFSETQ. V shed 0 bases and J shed 0 bases, with 9 bases lying between them. CDR3 in amino acids: CASSLVPGMNTEAFF. CDR3 nucleotide sequence: TGCGCCAGCAGCTTGGTTCCAGGGATGAACACTGAAGCTTTCTTT.

The count of this clone is one. V and J are TRBV5-6 and TRBJ2-4; TRBD1 might be the D (6 bases). The CDR3 loop spans 14 amino acids. V lost 4 bases, J lost 5 bases, and 13 bases lay in between. From germline, CDR1 is SGHDT and CDR2 YYEEEE. CDR3: CASSVRGAENIQYF. Here the CDR3 DNA reads TGTGCCAGCAGCGTCAGGGGTGCGGAAAACATTCAGTACTTC.